The rows below give T cell receptor beta chains drawn from one sample of a study of T cell responses to AZD1222 COVID-19 vaccine. Generated by immunoSEQ multiplex PCR, the TCRdb table keeps only in-frame clones and is missing some. Of over 150,000 clones in the sample, approximately 93% were seen once. Material: peripheral blood, obtained 28 days after the second AZD1222 dose. These receptors originate from an adult who received the AZD1222 COVID-19 vaccine. Both conserved end residues are part of each CDR3. A D gene is named only where the DNA matches it firmly. Size values are once, few and many counts, or a class for expanded clones, and some rows have none.

v_call,j_call,clone_size,d_call,cdr3_nt,cdr3_aa
TRBV5-1,TRBJ1-2,.,TRBD1,TGCGCCAGCAGCTTTGACAGGGAGGAAGGCTACACCTTC,CASSFDREEGYTF
TRBV6-5,TRBJ1-6,.,TRBD1,TGTGCCAGCAGTTACTCCCGGGACAGGGGAAATTCACCCCTCCACTTT,CASSYSRDRGNSPLHF
TRBV28,TRBJ1-5,few,.,TGTGCCAGCAGTCCAACCCGCGGCTGGGGTGGGGGTCAGCCCCAGCATTTT,CASSPTRGWGGGQPQHF
TRBV11-3,TRBJ2-3,.,.,TGTGCCAGCAGCCTAAGAGGCACCACAGATACGCAGTATTTT,CASSLRGTTDTQYF
TRBV5-1,TRBJ1-3,.,.,TGCGCCAGCAGCTTGGGCCCGGCCGGCTCTGGAAACACCATATATTTT,CASSLGPAGSGNTIYF
TRBV24-1,TRBJ2-1,.,.,TGTGCCACCAGCGGGTCTTGGGGCGCGATCAATGAGCAGTTCTTC,CATSGSWGAINEQFF
TRBV10-3,TRBJ1-3,.,.,TGTGCCATCGGGAAACAGGGCTCTGGAAACACCATATATTTT,CAIGKQGSGNTIYF
TRBV27,TRBJ1-5,.,.,TGTGCCAGCAGGGGGAGGCCGAGCAATCAGCCCCAGCATTTT,CASRGRPSNQPQHF
TRBV4-2,TRBJ1-5,once,.,TGTGCCAGCAGCCAAGAGTGGGCATGGCTCGCACCCCAGCATTTT,CASSQEWAWLAPQHF
TRBV11-2,TRBJ1-2,.,.,TGTGCCAGCAGCTTAGATCATGGAGACAGCTATGGCTACACCTTC,CASSLDHGDSYGYTF
TRBV19,TRBJ1-3,.,.,TGTGCCAGTAGTCCGGTACAAGGACCCTCTGGAAACACCATATATTTT,CASSPVQGPSGNTIYF
TRBV6-5,TRBJ2-2,.,TRBD1,TGTGCCAGCAGTCCACAGGGGGTGGGCGGGGAGCTGTTTTTT,CASSPQGVGGELFF
TRBV1,TRBJ2-7,.,.,TGCACCAGCAATCGGCATTCAACGTACGAGCAGTACTTC,CTSNRHSTYEQYF